The T cell receptor (beta chain) described here comes from a study of T cell repertoires in cytomegalovirus infection. Across the study: CMV infection together with matching HLA type was indicated by public TCR beta signatures.

On this clonotype itself: Its antigen is as yet unknown.

CDR1 MNHNY and CDR2 SVGAGI come from the germline V gene (reference sequence). The CDR3 consists of 15 residues. V lost 7 bases and J 0 bases, leaving 10 bases between the germline ends. The study's findings and limits: Predominance within the ex vivo response was attributable to HLA-C-restricted CMV-specific TCR beta clonotypes. Identification of carriers of CMV plus the relevant HLA was achieved through cumulative public TCR beta family frequency.

TCRdb reprocessed the reads with MiXCR, giving one entry per CDR3 protein. The sample includes fewer than 1,000,000 distinct CDR3 sequences, roughly 30% seen only once; the top ten take around an eighth. V usage is TRBV6-6 and J usage is TRBJ2-6; D ambiguous. The origin of this receptor is a human donor in good health (CMV status not recorded). Some clones in this sample may be carry-over from other donors' samples. This specimen consisted of cultured CD8+ T cells from PBMCs, obtained from culture after CMV antigen stimulation. CDR3 loop: CASISPSSGANVLTF. CDR3 nucleotides: TGTGCCAGCATTTCCCCCAGCTCTGGGGCCAACGTCCTGACTTTC.